This T cell receptor (beta chain) was recovered during a study of blood T cell repertoires in COVID-19. Study summary: The United States, Italy and Spain provided the acute and convalescent COVID-19 samples. PBMCs, B-cell-depleted T cells, or T cells were the source of the cDNA or gDNA that made up the material.

The table came from immunoSEQ multiplex PCR; TCRdb's copy has only in-frame clones and leaves some out. The profile shows 200,000 or so clones, around 91% of them singletons. Cohort assignment relied on participant-reported clinical history. CDR1 is SGHRS, CDR2 YFSETQ, per germline. The CDR3 totals 13 residues. The V end lost 5 bases, the J end lost 4 bases, and 10 bases lay between the germline ends. The specimen sequenced was PBMCs or T cells enriched from blood (not recorded which). V is TRBV5-1 and J is TRBJ2-1; D is undetermined. The TCR sequence derives from a woman between 18 and 29 years old in a cohort exposed to, infected with or recovered from COVID-19 (not recorded which). CDR3 DNA: TGCGCCAGCAGTTCTGACTTGTACAATGAGCAGTTCTTC. Amino acid sequence: CASSSDLYNEQFF.